This entry concerns a single TCR beta chain. The data stem from a study of CDR3 diversity in severe acne. TCRdb passed the PCR reads through MiXCR, listing each CDR3 protein once. The sample has 97,000 or so distinct CDR3 sequences, 51% seen once. CDR1 is SGHDT, CDR2 YYEEEE, per germline. V trimming: 4 bases; J trimming: 2 bases; junction bases outside the gene matches: 9. The CDR3 sequence is 15 residues long. This sequence joins TRBV5-6 and TRBJ2-7; 7 nucleotides match TRBD1. The source of this sequence is a male donor with acne. The sequenced sample consisted of blood. CDR3 region: CASSPKTGITYEQYF. The CDR3 nucleotides read TGTGCCAGCAGCCCGAAGACAGGGATAACCTACGAGCAGTACTTC.